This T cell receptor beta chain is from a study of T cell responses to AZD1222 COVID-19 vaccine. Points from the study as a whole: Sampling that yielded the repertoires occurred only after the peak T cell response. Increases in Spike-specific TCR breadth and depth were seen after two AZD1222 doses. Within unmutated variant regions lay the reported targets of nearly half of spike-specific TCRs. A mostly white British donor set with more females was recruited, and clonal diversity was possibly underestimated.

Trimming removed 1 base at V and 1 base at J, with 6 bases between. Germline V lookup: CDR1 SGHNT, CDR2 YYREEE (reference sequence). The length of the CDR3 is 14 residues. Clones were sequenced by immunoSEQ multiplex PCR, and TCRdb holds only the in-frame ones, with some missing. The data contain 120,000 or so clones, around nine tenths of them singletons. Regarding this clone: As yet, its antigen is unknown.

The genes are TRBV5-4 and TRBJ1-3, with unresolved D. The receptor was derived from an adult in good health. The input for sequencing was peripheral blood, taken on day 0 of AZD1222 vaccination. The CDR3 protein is CASSLWGSGNTIYF. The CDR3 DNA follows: TGTGCCAGCAGCTTGTGGGGATCTGGAAACACCATATATTTT.